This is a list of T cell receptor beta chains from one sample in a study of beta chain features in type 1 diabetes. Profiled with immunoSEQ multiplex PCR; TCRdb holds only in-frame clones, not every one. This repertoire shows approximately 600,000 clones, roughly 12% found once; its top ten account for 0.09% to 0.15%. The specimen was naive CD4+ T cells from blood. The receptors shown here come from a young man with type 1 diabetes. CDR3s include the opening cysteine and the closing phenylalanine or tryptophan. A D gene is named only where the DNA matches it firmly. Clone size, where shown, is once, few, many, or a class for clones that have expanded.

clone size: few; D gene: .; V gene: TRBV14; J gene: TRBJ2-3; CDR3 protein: CASSLRGRPDTQYF; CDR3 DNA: TGTGCCAGCAGCCTCAGGGGCCGGCCAGATACGCAGTATTTT
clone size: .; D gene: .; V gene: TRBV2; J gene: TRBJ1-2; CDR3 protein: CASTNELGRGRPTF; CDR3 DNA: TGTGCCAGCACCAACGAACTGGGAAGGGGAAGGCCTACCTTC
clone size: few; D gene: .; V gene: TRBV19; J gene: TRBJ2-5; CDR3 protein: CASSIDHWGPGSQETQYF; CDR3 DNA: TGTGCCAGTAGTATAGATCATTGGGGACCGGGATCCCAAGAGACCCAGTACTTC
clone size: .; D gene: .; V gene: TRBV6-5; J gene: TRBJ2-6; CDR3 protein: CASSSLISGANVLTF; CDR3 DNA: TGTGCCAGCAGTTCTCTGATATCTGGGGCCAACGTCCTGACTTTC
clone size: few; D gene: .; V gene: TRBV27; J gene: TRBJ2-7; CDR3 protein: CASSLKGPSYEQYF; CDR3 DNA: TGTGCCAGCAGTTTAAAGGGACCGTCCTACGAGCAGTACTTC
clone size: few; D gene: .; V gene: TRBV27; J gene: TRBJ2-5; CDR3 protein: CASILAETQYF; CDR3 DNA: TGTGCCAGCATCCTGGCGGAGACCCAGTACTTC
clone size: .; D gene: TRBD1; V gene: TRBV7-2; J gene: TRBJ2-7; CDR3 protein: CASSLGGGSSYEQYF; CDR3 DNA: TGTGCCAGCAGCTTAGGAGGGGGCAGCTCCTACGAGCAGTACTTC
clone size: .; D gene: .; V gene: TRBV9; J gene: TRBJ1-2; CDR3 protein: CASSVDLVGVYGYTF; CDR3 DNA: TGTGCCAGCAGCGTCGACCTGGTCGGGGTCTATGGCTACACCTTC
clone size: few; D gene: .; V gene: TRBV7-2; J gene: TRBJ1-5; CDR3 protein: CASSLGGRQPQHF; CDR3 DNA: TGTGCCAGCAGCCTAGGGGGTAGACAGCCCCAGCATTTT
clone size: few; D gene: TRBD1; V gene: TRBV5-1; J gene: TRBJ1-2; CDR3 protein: CASSLVQGADGYTF; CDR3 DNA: TGCGCCAGCAGCTTGGTGCAGGGGGCCGATGGCTACACCTTC
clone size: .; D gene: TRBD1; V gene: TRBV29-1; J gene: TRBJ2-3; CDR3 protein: CSVATGGPTDTQYF; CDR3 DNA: TGCAGCGTTGCAACAGGGGGTCCCACAGATACGCAGTATTTT
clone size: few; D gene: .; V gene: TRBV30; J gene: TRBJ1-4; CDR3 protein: CALGRQGRSSEKLFF; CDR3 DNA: TGTGCCTTAGGGAGGCAGGGGAGGAGTAGTGAAAAACTGTTTTTT
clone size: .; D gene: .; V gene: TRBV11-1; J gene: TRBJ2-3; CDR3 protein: CASSLTGRTDTQYF; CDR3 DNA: TGTGCCAGCAGCTTAACAGGCCGCACAGATACGCAGTATTTT
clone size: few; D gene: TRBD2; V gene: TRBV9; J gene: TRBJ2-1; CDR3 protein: CASSERAGVSSEQFF; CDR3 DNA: TGTGCCAGCAGCGAGCGAGCGGGGGTGTCGAGTGAGCAGTTCTTC
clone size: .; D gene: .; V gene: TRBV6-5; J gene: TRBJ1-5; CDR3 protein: CASSYSYPAQPQHF; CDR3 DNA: TGTGCCAGCAGTTACTCGTACCCCGCTCAGCCCCAGCATTTT
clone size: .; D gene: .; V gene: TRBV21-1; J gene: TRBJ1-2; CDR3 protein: CASSLYHRAVYGYTF; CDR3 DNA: TGTGCCAGCAGCCTTTACCACAGGGCTGTCTATGGCTACACCTTC
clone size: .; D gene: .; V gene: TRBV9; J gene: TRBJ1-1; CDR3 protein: CASSVEAGRSLTEAFF; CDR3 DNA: TGTGCCAGCAGCGTAGAAGCAGGGCGTAGCCTCACTGAAGCTTTCTTT
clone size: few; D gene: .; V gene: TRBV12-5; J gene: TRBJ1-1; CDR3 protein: CASGQPGPKNTEAFF; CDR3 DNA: TGTGCTAGTGGTCAACCGGGACCCAAGAACACTGAAGCTTTCTTT